The entry that follows covers one T cell receptor (beta chain) sequence. The antigen is unknown. This sample's treatment: some 20 received Ad26.COV2.S at low or high dose, single or two shots; 5 received placebo; per-sample allocation not given. Repertoires come from day 63 after the first vaccine or placebo injection. The donor's status was that of an adult aged 18-55 years in Boston. This CDR3 spans 14 amino acids. Germline CDR1 and CDR2: MNHNY and SVGAGI (reference sequence). The V end was cut by 9 bases, the J end by 1 base, with 15 bases between. This sample is part of a study of Ad26.COV2.S vaccination and SARS-CoV-2 variants. On the study more broadly: Enrolled in COV1001, the donor was in the Ad26.COV2.S trial arm, which received the vaccine.

The method was immunoSEQ multiplex PCR; TCRdb's version includes in-frame clones alone and lacks a portion of them. The repertoire holds under 500,000 clones, over 80% seen once, with about 1.7% in the top ten. Study-wide results and limits: An underestimation of total T cell responses may have resulted from the TCR breadth and depth analyses. CD8+ and CD4+ T cells specific for spike reportedly responded with substantial breadth after vaccination.

The receptor was derived from a person aged 18-60 years who received the Ad26.COV2.S COVID-19 vaccine or a placebo. The sample in question was peripheral blood, obtained in a trial of Ad26.COV2.S vaccine versus placebo. This rearrangement joins TRBV6-6 to TRBJ1-1, with D possibly being TRBD1 (6 bases). The CDR3 DNA follows: TGTGCCAGACCCACCGGGACACAGAACACTGAAGCTTTCTTT. This sequence encodes CARPTGTQNTEAFF.